These T cell receptor beta chains were read from a single sample in a study of T cell responses to AZD1222 COVID-19 vaccine. TCRdb's table, derived via immunoSEQ multiplex PCR, lists solely in-frame clones and lacks some. The sample includes about 140,000 clones, 70% to 90% of them seen just once. Here the sequenced sample was peripheral blood, taken on day 0 of AZD1222 vaccination. These receptors were obtained from an adult in good health. Each CDR3 is given with its conserved first and last residue. A D gene is named only where the DNA matches it firmly. Clone size is given for some rows only: seen once, a few or many times, or a class if the clone is expanded.

j_call: TRBJ1-1; d_call: .; cdr3_length: 14; v_call: TRBV10-1; clone_size: .; cdr3_aa: CASRAQGRDSEAFF; cdr3_nt: TGCGCCAGCAGGGCACAGGGACGAGACTCGGAGGCTTTCTTT
j_call: TRBJ1-2; d_call: .; cdr3_length: 14; v_call: TRBV4-3; clone_size: .; cdr3_aa: CASSQDGGAYGYTF; cdr3_nt: TGCGCCAGCAGCCAAGATGGGGGGGCATATGGCTACACCTTC
j_call: TRBJ1-6; d_call: TRBD1; cdr3_length: 14; v_call: TRBV5-1; clone_size: .; cdr3_aa: CASSPDRGPSPLHF; cdr3_nt: TGCGCCAGCAGCCCGGACAGGGGGCCTTCACCCCTCCACTTT
j_call: TRBJ1-5; d_call: TRBD1; cdr3_length: 18; v_call: TRBV6-2/TRBV6-3; clone_size: .; cdr3_aa: CASSYKVPTGKRNQPQHF; cdr3_nt: TGTGCCAGCAGTTACAAAGTCCCGACAGGGAAGCGCAATCAGCCCCAGCATTTT
j_call: TRBJ2-1; d_call: TRBD2; cdr3_length: 18; v_call: TRBV4-2; clone_size: .; cdr3_aa: CASSQDPGLAGGGNEQFF; cdr3_nt: TGTGCCAGCAGCCAAGATCCGGGCCTAGCGGGAGGGGGGAATGAGCAGTTCTTC
j_call: TRBJ2-4; d_call: TRBD2; cdr3_length: 18; v_call: TRBV14; clone_size: .; cdr3_aa: CASSQEPLGLGGRNIQYF; cdr3_nt: TGTGCCAGCAGCCAAGAGCCCTTGGGACTAGGAGGTCGAAACATTCAGTACTTC
j_call: TRBJ1-4; d_call: TRBD1; cdr3_length: 15; v_call: TRBV7-9; clone_size: once; cdr3_aa: CASSETGGTNEKLFF; cdr3_nt: TGTGCCAGCAGCGAAACAGGGGGCACTAATGAAAAACTGTTTTTT
j_call: TRBJ2-1; d_call: .; cdr3_length: 15; v_call: TRBV24-1; clone_size: .; cdr3_aa: CATSDFRVQGNEQFF; cdr3_nt: TGTGCCACCAGTGATTTCAGGGTCCAAGGGAATGAGCAGTTCTTC
j_call: TRBJ1-1; d_call: .; cdr3_length: 14; v_call: TRBV6-2/TRBV6-3; clone_size: .; cdr3_aa: CASSSLTMNTEAFF; cdr3_nt: TGTGCCAGCAGTTCCCTCACAATGAACACTGAAGCTTTCTTT
j_call: TRBJ2-1; d_call: TRBD2; cdr3_length: 17; v_call: TRBV7-8; clone_size: .; cdr3_aa: CASSLGLAGRSYNEQFF; cdr3_nt: TGTGCCAGCAGCTTGGGACTAGCGGGACGCTCCTACAATGAGCAGTTCTTC
j_call: TRBJ2-1; d_call: TRBD2; cdr3_length: 18; v_call: TRBV5-4; clone_size: .; cdr3_aa: CASQSSGSSGGLNNEQFF; cdr3_nt: TGTGCCAGCCAAAGCTCTGGGTCTAGCGGGGGCTTAAACAATGAGCAGTTCTTC
j_call: TRBJ1-5; d_call: .; cdr3_length: 18; v_call: TRBV4-1; clone_size: .; cdr3_aa: CASSHPGGAGSSNQPQHF; cdr3_nt: TGCGCCAGCAGCCACCCCGGGGGGGCAGGGTCGTCCAATCAGCCCCAGCATTTT
j_call: TRBJ1-6; d_call: .; cdr3_length: 17; v_call: TRBV27; clone_size: .; cdr3_aa: CASSPSIGTADNSPLHF; cdr3_nt: TGTGCCAGCAGTCCCAGCATCGGGACCGCAGATAATTCACCCCTCCACTTT
j_call: TRBJ1-6; d_call: .; cdr3_length: 11; v_call: TRBV30; clone_size: .; cdr3_aa: CAWFSEGTLHF; cdr3_nt: TGTGCCTGGTTCTCCGAAGGGACCCTCCACTTT
j_call: TRBJ2-1; d_call: .; cdr3_length: 13; v_call: TRBV7-2; clone_size: .; cdr3_aa: CASSSDWTNEQFF; cdr3_nt: TGTGCCAGCAGCTCGGACTGGACCAATGAGCAGTTCTTC
j_call: TRBJ2-2; d_call: .; cdr3_length: 16; v_call: TRBV6-4; clone_size: .; cdr3_aa: CASSDSTGSGSGELFF; cdr3_nt: TGTGCCAGCAGTGACTCAACAGGGAGCGGGTCCGGGGAGCTGTTTTTT
j_call: TRBJ1-4; d_call: TRBD1; cdr3_length: 15; v_call: TRBV29-1; clone_size: .; cdr3_aa: CSVGVGQGWNEKLFF; cdr3_nt: TGCAGCGTTGGGGTCGGACAGGGGTGGAATGAAAAACTGTTTTTT
j_call: TRBJ1-5; d_call: .; cdr3_length: 15; v_call: TRBV4-3; clone_size: .; cdr3_aa: CASSQDLGDPQPQHF; cdr3_nt: TGCGCCAGCAGCCAAGACCTAGGGGATCCTCAGCCCCAGCATTTT
j_call: TRBJ1-2; d_call: .; cdr3_length: 13; v_call: TRBV19; clone_size: .; cdr3_aa: CASSLGYGYGYTF; cdr3_nt: TGTGCCAGTAGTTTAGGGTACGGCTATGGCTACACCTTC
j_call: TRBJ1-5; d_call: .; cdr3_length: 19; v_call: TRBV21-1; clone_size: .; cdr3_aa: CASRRPPRSRDFCNQPQHF; cdr3_nt: TGTGCCAGCAGACGCCCACCCCGTTCGAGGGATTTTTGCAATCAGCCCCAGCATTTT
j_call: TRBJ1-2; d_call: .; cdr3_length: 14; v_call: TRBV19; clone_size: .; cdr3_aa: CASRERGFNYGYTF; cdr3_nt: TGTGCCAGTAGGGAGAGAGGTTTTAACTATGGCTACACCTTC
j_call: TRBJ1-5; d_call: TRBD1; cdr3_length: 14; v_call: TRBV5-6; clone_size: .; cdr3_aa: CASSLGQGDQPQHF; cdr3_nt: TGTGCCAGCAGCTTAGGACAGGGGGATCAGCCCCAGCATTTT
j_call: TRBJ1-6; d_call: .; cdr3_length: 13; v_call: TRBV6-4; clone_size: .; cdr3_aa: CASSDDYNSPLHF; cdr3_nt: TGTGCCAGCAGTGACGACTATAATTCACCCCTCCACTTT